This T cell receptor beta chain was obtained from a study of shared clonotypes between healthy human individuals. Study-wide context: The study used three CD4 naive, three CD4 memory, two CD8 naive and one CD8 memory plate per donor. Study results and limitations: The study drew on few donors, limiting represented genetic and exposure-history diversity.

The CDR3 contains 14 residues. Germline V lookup: CDR1 LNHDA, CDR2 SQIVND (reference sequence). The trim removed 9 bases at V and 10 bases at J, leaving 16 bases unmatched. Points on this clone: What it binds is unknown.

Once extracted for a subset, genomic DNA was divided evenly among several immunoSEQ plates. Generated by immunoSEQ multiplex PCR, the TCRdb table keeps only in-frame clones and is missing some. This sample has around 2.1 million clones, with 85% to 95% found just once. CD45RO-negative cells were positively selected for CCR7, leaving out terminally differentiated effector memory CD45RA+ cells. Caucasian adults living in Nashville, Tennessee, provided all samples. This receptor was identified in a man in his late teens or twenties in good health. Some clones in this sample may be carry-over from other donors' samples. This chain joins TRBV19 and TRBJ2-3, with 7 bases fitting TRBD2. Sequenced: naive CD8+ T cells from PBMCs. CDR3 loop: CASDPRERGVSQYF. For the CDR3, the DNA is TGTGCCAGCGACCCTAGGGAGCGGGGTGTTTCGCAGTATTTT. Full variable domain (rest looked up from reference TRBV19 and TRBJ2-3): DGGITQSPKYLFRKEGQNVTLSCEQNLNHDAMYWYRQDPGQGLRLIYYSQIVNDFQKGDIAEGYSVSREKKESFPLTVTSAQKNPTAFYLCASDPRERGVSQYFGPGTRLTVL.